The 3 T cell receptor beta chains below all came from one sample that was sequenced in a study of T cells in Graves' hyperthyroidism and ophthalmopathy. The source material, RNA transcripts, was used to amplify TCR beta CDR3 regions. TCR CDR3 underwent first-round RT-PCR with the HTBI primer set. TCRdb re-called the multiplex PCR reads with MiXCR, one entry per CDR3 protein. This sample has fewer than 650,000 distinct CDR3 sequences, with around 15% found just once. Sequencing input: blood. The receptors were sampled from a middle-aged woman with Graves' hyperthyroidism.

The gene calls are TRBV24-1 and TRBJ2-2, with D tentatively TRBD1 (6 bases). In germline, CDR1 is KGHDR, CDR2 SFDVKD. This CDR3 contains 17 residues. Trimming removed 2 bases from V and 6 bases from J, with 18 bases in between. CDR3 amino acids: CATSDSARGHNSGELFF. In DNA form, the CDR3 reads TGTGCCACCAGTGATTCGGCCAGGGGACATAATTCCGGGGAGCTGTTTTTT.

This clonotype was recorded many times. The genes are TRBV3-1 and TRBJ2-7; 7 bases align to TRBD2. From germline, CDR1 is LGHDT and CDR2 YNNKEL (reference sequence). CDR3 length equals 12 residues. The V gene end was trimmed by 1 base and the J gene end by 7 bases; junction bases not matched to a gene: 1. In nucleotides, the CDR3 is TGTGCCAGCAGCCAAGGAGCGGGGGAGCAGTACTTC. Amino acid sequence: CASSQGAGEQYF.

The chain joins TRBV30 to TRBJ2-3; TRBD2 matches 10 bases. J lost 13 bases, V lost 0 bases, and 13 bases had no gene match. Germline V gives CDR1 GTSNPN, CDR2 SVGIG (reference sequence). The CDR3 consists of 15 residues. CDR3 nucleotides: TGTGCCTGGAGTGTTCCGGGTACTAGCGGGATTCACAAGTATTTT. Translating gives CAWSVPGTSGIHKYF.